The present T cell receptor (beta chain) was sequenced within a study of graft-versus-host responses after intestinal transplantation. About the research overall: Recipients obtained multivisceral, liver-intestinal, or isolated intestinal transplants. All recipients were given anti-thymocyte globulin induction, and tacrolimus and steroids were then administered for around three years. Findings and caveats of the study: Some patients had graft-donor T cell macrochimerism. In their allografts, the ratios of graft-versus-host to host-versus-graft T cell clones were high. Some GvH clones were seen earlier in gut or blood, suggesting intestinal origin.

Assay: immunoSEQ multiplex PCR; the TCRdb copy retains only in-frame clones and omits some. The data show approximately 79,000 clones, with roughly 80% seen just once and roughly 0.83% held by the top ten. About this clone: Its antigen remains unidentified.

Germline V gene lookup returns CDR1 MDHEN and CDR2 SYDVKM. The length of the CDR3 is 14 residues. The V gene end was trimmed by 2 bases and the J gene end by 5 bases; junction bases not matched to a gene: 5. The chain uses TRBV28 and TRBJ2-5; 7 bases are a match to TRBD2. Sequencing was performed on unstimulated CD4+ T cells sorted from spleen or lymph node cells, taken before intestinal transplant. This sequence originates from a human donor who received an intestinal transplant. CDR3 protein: CASSLGGGVETQYF. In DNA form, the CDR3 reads TGTGCCAGCAGTTTAGGGGGGGGTGTGGAGACCCAGTACTTC.